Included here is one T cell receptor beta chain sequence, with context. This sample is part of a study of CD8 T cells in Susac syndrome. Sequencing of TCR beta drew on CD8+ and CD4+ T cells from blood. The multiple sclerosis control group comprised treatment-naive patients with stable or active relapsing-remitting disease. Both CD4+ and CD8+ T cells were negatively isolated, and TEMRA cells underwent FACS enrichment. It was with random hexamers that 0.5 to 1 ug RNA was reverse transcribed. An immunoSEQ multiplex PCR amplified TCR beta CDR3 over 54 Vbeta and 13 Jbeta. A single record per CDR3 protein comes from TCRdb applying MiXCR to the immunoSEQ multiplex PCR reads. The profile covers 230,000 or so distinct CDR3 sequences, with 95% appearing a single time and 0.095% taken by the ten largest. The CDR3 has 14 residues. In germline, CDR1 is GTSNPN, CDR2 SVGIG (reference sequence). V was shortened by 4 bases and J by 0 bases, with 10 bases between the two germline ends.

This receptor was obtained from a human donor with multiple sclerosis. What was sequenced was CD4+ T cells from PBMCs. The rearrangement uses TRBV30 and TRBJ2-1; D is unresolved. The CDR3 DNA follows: TGTGCCTGGAACGGTCCCAGCTCCTACAATGAGCAGTTCTTC. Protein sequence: CAWNGPSSYNEQFF.